This T cell receptor (beta chain) was obtained from a study of blood T cell repertoires in COVID-19. Study details: Samples of COVID-19 (acute and convalescent) were obtained from the United States, Italy and Spain.

The assay was immunoSEQ multiplex PCR, and TCRdb's table has in-frame clones only and misses some. The sample contains around 76,000 clones, under 80% of which appear only once. This CDR3 is built from 13 residues. V gave up 5 bases and J gave up 5 bases, with 12 bases separating them. Germline CDR1 SGHTA, CDR2 FQGNSA. This sequence was found in an elderly woman with active or convalescent COVID-19. V is TRBV7-2 and J is TRBJ2-5; no reliable D call. The sequencing sample was made of peripheral blood. Here the CDR3 reads CASSPGSGETQYF. CDR3 DNA sequence: TGTGCCAGCAGCCCCGGCTCCGGGGAGACCCAGTACTTC.